Following are 25 T cell receptor beta chains from one sample sequenced in a study of shared clonotypes between healthy human individuals. Measured with immunoSEQ multiplex PCR; TCRdb has only the in-frame clones, and not every one. The sample consists of around 2.3 million clones, approximately 96% of them appearing once. The sample comprised naive CD4+ T cells sorted from blood. Regarding subset: CD45RA+ positively selected. All receptors come from a man aged 18 to 30 in good health.

The chain links TRBV25-1 to TRBJ2-7; 11 bases fit TRBD1. The CDR3 length is 15 residues. CDR1 MGHDK and CDR2 SYGVNS come from the germline V gene. V lost 5 bases to trimming and J lost 4 bases; unmatched junction nucleotides: 7. CDR3 in DNA: TGTGCCAGCAGTCAACCCGGGACAGGGGGATACGAGCAGTACTTC. Amino acids: CASSQPGTGGYEQYF.

This clone was picked up one time. The chain joins TRBV28 to TRBJ2-5, with D possibly being TRBD1 (5 bases). Germline V gene sequence: CDR1 MDHEN, CDR2 SYDVKM. The V and J ends lost 1 base and 1 base respectively, with 7 bases between them. This CDR3 contains 14 residues. CDR3 coding DNA: TGTGCCAGCAGTTTATCTGGGGCCCAAGAGACCCAGTACTTC. This translates into CASSLSGAQETQYF.

This sequence joins TRBV11-2 and TRBJ1-1, with 7 bases aligning to TRBD1. Trimming at V came to 5 bases and at J to 2 bases, leaving 8 bases not matched to a gene. This CDR3 is built from 15 residues. Germline CDR1 and CDR2: SGHAT and FQNNGV. The CDR3 is CASSLREGGNTEAFF. CDR3 DNA sequence: TGTGCCAGCAGCCTAAGGGAAGGGGGCAACACTGAAGCTTTCTTT.

The V call is TRBV11-1, the J call TRBJ2-3; D possibly corresponds to TRBD2 (5 bases). V was pared by 1 base and J by 3 bases, with 11 bases between. CDR1 is SGHAT, CDR2 FQDESV, per germline (reference sequence). The CDR3 totals 15 residues. CDR3 DNA: TGTGCCAGCAGCTTAGATCCGGGGAAGACAGATACGCAGTATTTT. Protein sequence: CASSLDPGKTDTQYF.

The chain is built from TRBV27 and TRBJ1-6; D remains unclear. CDR3 length equals 13 residues. Germline V gene lookup returns CDR1 MNHEY and CDR2 SMNVEV (reference sequence). Trimming left V 6 bases short and J 9 bases short, with 12 bases between. CDR3 coding DNA: TGTGCCAGCAGAGACACGGGCGGTTCACCCCTCCACTTT. As protein: CASRDTGGSPLHF.

The rearrangement links TRBV27 to TRBJ1-2; D ambiguous. Trimming cost V 6 bases and J 2 bases, with 10 bases left between them. Germline CDR1 reads MNHEY; CDR2 reads SMNVEV (reference sequence). The CDR3 is 13 residues long. The CDR3 loop is CASRPDGNYGYTF. The CDR3 DNA is TGTGCCAGCAGACCGGACGGGAACTATGGCTACACCTTC.

The rearrangement links TRBV29-1 to TRBJ2-7; possibly TRBD1 for D (6 bases). The CDR3 length is 14 residues. Trimming took 2 bases from V and 1 from J, leaving 12 bases between them. Germline V lookup: CDR1 SQVTM, CDR2 ANQGSEA. CDR3 in amino acids: CSVETGFQSYEQYF. The CDR3 coding sequence is TGCAGCGTTGAAACAGGGTTTCAATCCTACGAGCAGTACTTC.

This chain links TRBV29-1 with TRBJ1-2; possible D gene TRBD1, 5 bases. The germline V gene encodes CDR1 SQVTM and CDR2 ANQGSEA. The CDR3 extends over 15 amino acids. Trimming took off 4 bases at V and 0 bases at J, with 15 bases between the two ends. CDR3: CSVGPMTATNYGYTF. The CDR3 bases are TGCAGCGTTGGGCCGATGACAGCAACTAACTATGGCTACACCTTC.

In this sample, this clone turned up a few times. Within the sample, other DNA sequences also encode this same CDR3. V is TRBV11-3 and J is TRBJ2-1; D ambiguous. The CDR3 runs 12 residues. Germline V gene lookup returns CDR1 SGHNT and CDR2 YENEEA. V lost 0 bases to trimming and J lost 7 bases, with 4 bases between them. CDR3 residues: CASSLDRNEQFF. CDR3 sequence (DNA): TGTGCCAGCAGCTTAGATCGGAATGAGCAGTTCTTC.

This chain uses TRBV5-5 with TRBJ1-1; 7 bases are shared with TRBD1. The junction had 10 bases not matched to a gene; V was cut back by 8 bases and J by 0 bases. CDR3 length: 15 amino acids. The germline CDR1 and CDR2 sequences are SGHKS and YYEKEE (reference sequence). In DNA form, the CDR3 reads TGTGCCAGTCAAGGACAGGTCAACATGAACACTGAAGCTTTCTTT. Its protein is CASQGQVNMNTEAFF.

The rearrangement uses TRBV7-2 and TRBJ1-2, with a tentative D call TRBD1 (6 bases). Germline CDR1 is SGHTA and CDR2 is FQGNSA. The CDR3 length is 14 residues. Trimming shortened V by 2 bases and J by 8 bases, and 15 bases separated the two germline ends. Here the CDR3 reads CASSLRARGSGYTF. In DNA, the CDR3 is TGTGCCAGCAGCTTAAGGGCCAGGGGATCCGGCTACACCTTC. Full variable domain (rest looked up from reference TRBV7-2 and TRBJ1-2): GAGVSQSPSNKVTEKGKDVELRCDPISGHTALYWYRQSLGQGLEFLIYFQGNSAPDKSGLPSDRFSAERTGGSVSTLTIQRTQQEDSAVYLCASSLRARGSGYTFGSGTRLTVV.

The V gene is TRBV27, the J gene TRBJ2-1; the D call may be TRBD1 or TRBD2 (6 bases each). Trimming shortened V by 5 bases and J by 6 bases, and 17 bases separated the two germline ends. Germline values: CDR1 MNHEY, CDR2 SMNVEV (reference sequence). The CDR3 totals 15 residues. CDR3 coding DNA: TGTGCCAGCAGTGAAGGGGGGACCCCCTTCAATGAGCAGTTCTTC. Encoded protein: CASSEGGTPFNEQFF.

The chain employs TRBV9 and TRBJ2-5; 11 nucleotides match TRBD1. CDR3 length equals 15 residues. In germline, CDR1 is SGDLS, CDR2 YYNGEE. V shed 4 bases and J 5 bases; nucleotides not matched to a gene: 7. CDR3 sequence (DNA): TGTGCCAGCAGCTTAGGACAGGGGGCGCGGGAGACCCAGTACTTC. Protein sequence: CASSLGQGARETQYF.

The rearrangement links TRBV21-1 to TRBJ1-1. TRBV21-1 is flagged as a pseudogene. The length of the CDR3 is 15 residues. The CDR3 nucleotides are TGTGCCAGTTATCGGCAGATGGGGTCGAACACTGAAGCTTTCTTT. It encodes CASYRQMGSNTEAFF.

The V gene is TRBV19, the J gene TRBJ2-4; 12 bases map to TRBD2. CDR1 and CDR2 (germline): LNHDA, SQIVND (reference sequence). The CDR3 has 19 residues. V lost 1 base to trimming and J lost 1 base; unmatched junction nucleotides: 8. The chain's CDR3 is CASSIGELAGGPAKNIQYF. As DNA, the CDR3 is TGTGCCAGTAGTATAGGGGAGCTAGCGGGAGGGCCCGCCAAAAACATTCAGTACTTC.

The gene calls are TRBV6-5 and TRBJ1-1, with TRBD1 as a possible D gene (5 bases). The CDR3 is 14 residues long. The V end was cut by 5 bases, the J end by 5 bases, with 15 bases between. Germline values: CDR1 MNHEY, CDR2 SVGAGI. CDR3 amino acids: CASSRQSQSTEAFF. The CDR3 nucleotides read TGTGCCAGCAGTCGACAGTCCCAGAGTACTGAAGCTTTCTTT.

This chain connects TRBV5-1 to TRBJ1-6, with 8 nucleotides matching TRBD1. This CDR3 spans 15 amino acids. The V gene end was trimmed by 0 bases and the J gene end by 9 bases; junction bases not matched to a gene: 5. Germline-derived CDR1 and CDR2 are SGHRS and YFSETQ. CDR3 residues: CASSLGQGRISPLHF. CDR3 sequence (DNA): TGCGCCAGCAGCTTGGGACAGGGGAGAATTTCACCCCTCCACTTT.

The chain employs TRBV4-1 and TRBJ2-1; TRBD2 matches 9 bases. The CDR3 is 16 residues long. V lost 0 bases and J lost 4; bases outside the gene matches: 4. Germline CDR1 and CDR2: MGHRA and YSYEKL. The CDR3 loop reads CASSQDISGSYNEQFF. DNA for the CDR3: TGCGCCAGCAGCCAAGATATTAGCGGGAGTTACAATGAGCAGTTCTTC.

The chain recombines TRBV7-2 with TRBJ1-6; no definite D call. V gave up 5 bases and J gave up 4 bases, with 12 bases separating them. Germline-derived CDR1 and CDR2 are SGHTA and FQGNSA. The CDR3 consists of 15 residues. CDR3 DNA sequence: TGTGCCAGCAGCCCGGAAGCAAATTATAATTCACCCCTCCACTTT. Translation gives CASSPEANYNSPLHF.

This clone was counted between two and nine times. The V gene is TRBV15, the J gene TRBJ1-6, with 7 positions matching TRBD1. The CDR3 covers 15 residues. Germline CDR1 is LNHNV and CDR2 is YYDKDF (reference sequence). V lost 1 base, J lost 4 bases, and 1 base stayed unmatched. DNA for the CDR3: TGTGCCACCAGCAGAGCAGGGGGATATAATTCACCCCTCCACTTT. Protein product: CATSRAGGYNSPLHF.

CDR3 amino acids: CASSSGVGGTSWGTQHF. CDR3 bases: TGTGCCAGCAGCTCTGGGGTCGGCGGGACGAGTTGGGGGACCCAGCATTTT. V gene TRBV7-2 combines with J gene TRBJ1-5, with D possibly TRBD1 on 5 matching bases. The CDR3 has 17 amino acids. CDR1 and CDR2 (germline): SGHTA, FQGNSA. V was shortened by 4 bases and J by 11 bases, with 27 bases between the two germline ends.

The rearrangement uses TRBV7-9 and TRBJ2-6, with 8 positions matching TRBD1. Germline values: CDR1 SEHNR, CDR2 FQNEAQ (reference sequence). This CDR3 is 18 amino acids long. V was pared by 3 bases and J by 0 bases, with 7 bases of the junction left unmatched. CDR3 protein: CASSLATGAVSGANVLTF. DNA for the CDR3: TGTGCCAGCAGCTTGGCGACAGGGGCGGTCTCTGGGGCCAACGTCCTGACTTTC.

J is TRBJ2-5 and V is TRBV10-3, with D perhaps matching TRBD1 (5 bases). Germline CDR1 reads ENHRY; CDR2 reads SYGVKD. Trimming pared 9 bases from V and 5 bases from J, leaving 13 bases between. The CDR3 totals 12 residues. CDR3 nucleotides: TGTGCCATTGGGTCAGGGTTCGAGACCCAGTACTTC. Translation: CAIGSGFETQYF.

This clone has just one count. The chain links TRBV30 to TRBJ1-1; D call uncertain. The CDR3 contains 13 residues. The germline V gene has CDR1 GTSNPN and CDR2 SVGIG (reference sequence). V dropped 0 bases and J dropped 1 base, with 6 bases sitting between them. The CDR3 DNA reads TGTGCCTGGAGTGTAGAGTGGAACACTGAAGCTTTCTTT. Its translation is CAWSVEWNTEAFF.

This chain connects TRBV5-1 to TRBJ2-7, with TRBD2 matching over 11 bases. The germline gives CDR1 SGHRS, CDR2 YFSETQ. This CDR3 has 17 residues. The ends lost 1 base at V and 6 bases at J; junction bases unmatched: 12. The CDR3 is CASSLRRTSGSPSEQYF. In DNA, the CDR3 is TGCGCCAGCAGCTTGCGTCGTACTAGCGGGAGTCCCTCCGAGCAGTACTTC.